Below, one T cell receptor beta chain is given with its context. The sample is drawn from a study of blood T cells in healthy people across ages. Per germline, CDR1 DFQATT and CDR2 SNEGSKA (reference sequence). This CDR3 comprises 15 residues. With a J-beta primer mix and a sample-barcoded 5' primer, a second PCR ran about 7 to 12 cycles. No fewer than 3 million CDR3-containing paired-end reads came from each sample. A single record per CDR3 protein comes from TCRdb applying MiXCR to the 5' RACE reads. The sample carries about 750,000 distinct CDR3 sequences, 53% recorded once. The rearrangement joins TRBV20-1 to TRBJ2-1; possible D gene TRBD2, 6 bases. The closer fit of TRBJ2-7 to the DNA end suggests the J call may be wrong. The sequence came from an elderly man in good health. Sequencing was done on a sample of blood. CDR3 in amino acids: CSAFGLPSSYNEQYF. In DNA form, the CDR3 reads TGCAGTGCCTTCGGACTACCGAGCTCCTACAATGAGCAGTACTTC.